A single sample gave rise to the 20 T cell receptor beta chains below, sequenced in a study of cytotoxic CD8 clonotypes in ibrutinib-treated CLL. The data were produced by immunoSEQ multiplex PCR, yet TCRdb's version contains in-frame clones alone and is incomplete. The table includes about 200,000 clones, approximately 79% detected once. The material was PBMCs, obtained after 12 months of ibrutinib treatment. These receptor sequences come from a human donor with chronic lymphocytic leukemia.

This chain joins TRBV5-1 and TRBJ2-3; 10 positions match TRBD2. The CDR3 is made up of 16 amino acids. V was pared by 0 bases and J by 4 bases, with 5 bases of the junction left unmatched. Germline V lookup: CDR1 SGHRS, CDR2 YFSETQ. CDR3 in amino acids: CASSLALAGDPDTQYF. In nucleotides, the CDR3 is TGCGCCAGCAGCTTGGCCCTAGCGGGAGACCCAGATACGCAGTATTTT.

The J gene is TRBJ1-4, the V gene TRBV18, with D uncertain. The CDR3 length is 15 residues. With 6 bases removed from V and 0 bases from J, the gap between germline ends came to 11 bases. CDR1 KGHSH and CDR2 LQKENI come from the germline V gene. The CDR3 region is CASSTALATNEKLFF. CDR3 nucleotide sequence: TGTGCCAGCTCTACAGCGTTAGCAACTAATGAAAAACTGTTTTTT.

The CDR3 bases are TGTGCCAGCCAAATGATGGGCGGGGAGCAGTTCTTC. Encoded protein: CASQMMGGEQFF. The chain carries TRBV18 and TRBJ2-1; tentative D call: TRBD2 (5 bases). The CDR3 is 12 amino acids. The germline V gene encodes CDR1 KGHSH and CDR2 LQKENI. The V gene lost 8 bases and the J gene lost 10 bases, with 15 bases spanning the gap.

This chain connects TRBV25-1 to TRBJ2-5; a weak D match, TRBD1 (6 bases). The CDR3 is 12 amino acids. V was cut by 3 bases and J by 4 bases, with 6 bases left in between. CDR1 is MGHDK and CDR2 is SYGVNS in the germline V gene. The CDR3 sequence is CASSDRGETQYF. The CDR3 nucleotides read TGTGCCAGCAGTGACAGGGGAGAGACCCAGTACTTC.

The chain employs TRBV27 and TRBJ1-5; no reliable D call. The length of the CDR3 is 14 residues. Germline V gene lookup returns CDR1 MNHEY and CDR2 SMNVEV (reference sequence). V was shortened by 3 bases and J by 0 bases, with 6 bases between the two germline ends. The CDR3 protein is CASSLKYSNQPQHF. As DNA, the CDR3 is TGTGCCAGCAGTTTGAAGTATAGCAATCAGCCCCAGCATTTT.

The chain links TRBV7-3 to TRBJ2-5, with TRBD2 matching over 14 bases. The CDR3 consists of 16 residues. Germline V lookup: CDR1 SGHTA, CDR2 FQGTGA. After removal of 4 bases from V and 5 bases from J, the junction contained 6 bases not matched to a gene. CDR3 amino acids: CASSSTSGGAYETQYF. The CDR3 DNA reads TGTGCCAGCAGCTCGACTAGCGGGGGGGCCTATGAGACCCAGTACTTC.

The CDR3 reads CASSEAPGAGTGELFF. The CDR3 nucleotides are TGTGCCAGCAGTGAAGCACCGGGGGCGGGAACCGGGGAGCTGTTTTTT. The chain recombines TRBV6-1 with TRBJ2-2; D is perhaps TRBD1 or TRBD2 (6 bases each). Germline lookup yields CDR1 MNHNS and CDR2 SASEGT. V was cut by 0 bases and J by 5 bases, with 13 bases left in between. The CDR3 extends over 16 amino acids.

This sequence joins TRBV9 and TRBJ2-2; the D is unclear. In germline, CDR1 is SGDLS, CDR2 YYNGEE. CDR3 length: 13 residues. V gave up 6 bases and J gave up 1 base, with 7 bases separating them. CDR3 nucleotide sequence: TGTGCCAGCAACACAGAGAACACCGGGGAGCTGTTTTTT. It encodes CASNTENTGELFF.

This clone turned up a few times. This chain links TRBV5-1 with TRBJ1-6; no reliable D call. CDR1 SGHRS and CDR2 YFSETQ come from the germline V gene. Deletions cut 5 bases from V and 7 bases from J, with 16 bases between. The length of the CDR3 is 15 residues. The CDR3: CASRGTGIGNSPLHF. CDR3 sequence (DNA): TGCGCCAGCAGGGGAACGGGAATTGGGAATTCACCCCTCCACTTT.

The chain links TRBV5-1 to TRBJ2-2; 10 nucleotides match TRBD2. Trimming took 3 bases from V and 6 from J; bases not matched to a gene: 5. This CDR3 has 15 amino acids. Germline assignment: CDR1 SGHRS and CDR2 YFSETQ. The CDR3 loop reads CASSSPGTSAGELFF. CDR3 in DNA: TGCGCCAGCAGCTCCCCCGGGACTAGCGCCGGGGAGCTGTTTTTT.

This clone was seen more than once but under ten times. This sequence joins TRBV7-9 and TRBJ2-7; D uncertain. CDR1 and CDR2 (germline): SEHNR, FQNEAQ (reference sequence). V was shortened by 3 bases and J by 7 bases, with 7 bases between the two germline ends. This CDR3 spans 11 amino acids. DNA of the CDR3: TGTGCCAGCAGCTTCTCGTATGAGCAGTACTTC. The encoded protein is CASSFSYEQYF.

The CDR3 here is CASSQEGEVLNGYTF. The CDR3 DNA is TGTGCCAGCAGCCAAGAGGGGGAAGTCCTCAATGGCTACACCTTC. The chain employs TRBV14 and TRBJ1-2; D may be TRBD1 (5 bases). V gave up 0 bases and J gave up 6 bases, with 14 bases separating them. In germline, CDR1 is SGHDN, CDR2 FVKESK. The length of the CDR3 is 15 residues.

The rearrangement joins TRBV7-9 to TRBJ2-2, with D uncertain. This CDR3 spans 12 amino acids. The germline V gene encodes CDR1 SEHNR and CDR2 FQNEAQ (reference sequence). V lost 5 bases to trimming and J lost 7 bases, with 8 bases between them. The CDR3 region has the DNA TGTGCCAGCAGCGCCCCGGACGGGGAGCTGTTTTTT. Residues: CASSAPDGELFF.

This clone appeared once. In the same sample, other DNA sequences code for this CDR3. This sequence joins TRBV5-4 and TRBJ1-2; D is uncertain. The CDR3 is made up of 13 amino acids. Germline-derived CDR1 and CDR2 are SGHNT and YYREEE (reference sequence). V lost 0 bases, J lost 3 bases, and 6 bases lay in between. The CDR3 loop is CASSLGGDYGYTF. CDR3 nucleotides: TGTGCCAGCAGCTTGGGTGGAGACTATGGCTACACCTTC.

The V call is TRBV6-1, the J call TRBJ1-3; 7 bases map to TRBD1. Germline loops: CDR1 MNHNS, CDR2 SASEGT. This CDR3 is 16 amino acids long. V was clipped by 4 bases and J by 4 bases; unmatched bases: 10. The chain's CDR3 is CASSGKTGRAGNTIYF. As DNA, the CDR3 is TGTGCCAGCAGTGGCAAGACAGGGCGAGCCGGAAACACCATATATTTT.

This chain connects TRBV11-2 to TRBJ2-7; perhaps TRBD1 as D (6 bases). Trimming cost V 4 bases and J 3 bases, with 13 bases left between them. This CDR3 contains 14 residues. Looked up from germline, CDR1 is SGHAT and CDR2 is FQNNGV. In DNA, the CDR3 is TGTGCCAGCAGCTCCCAGGGGAGTAACTACGAGCAGTACTTC. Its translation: CASSSQGSNYEQYF.

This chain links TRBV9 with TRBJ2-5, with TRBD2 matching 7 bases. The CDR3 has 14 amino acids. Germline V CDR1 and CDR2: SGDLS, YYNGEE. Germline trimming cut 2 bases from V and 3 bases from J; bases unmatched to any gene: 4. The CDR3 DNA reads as TGTGCCAGCAGCGTCGGGGGGAACAAAGAGACCCAGTACTTC. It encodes CASSVGGNKETQYF.

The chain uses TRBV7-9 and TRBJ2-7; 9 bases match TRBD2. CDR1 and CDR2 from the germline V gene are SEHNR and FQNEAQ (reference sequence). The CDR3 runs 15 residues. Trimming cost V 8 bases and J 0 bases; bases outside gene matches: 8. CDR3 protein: CASSPSGASSYEQYF. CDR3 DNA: TGTGCCAGCTCACCTAGCGGGGCCAGCTCCTACGAGCAGTACTTC.

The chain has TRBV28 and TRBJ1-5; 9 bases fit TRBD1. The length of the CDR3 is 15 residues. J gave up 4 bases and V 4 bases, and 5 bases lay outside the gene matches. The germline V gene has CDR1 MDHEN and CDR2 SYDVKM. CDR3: CASSSGGQGNQPQHF. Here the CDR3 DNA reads TGTGCCAGCAGTTCCGGGGGACAGGGTAATCAGCCCCAGCATTTT.

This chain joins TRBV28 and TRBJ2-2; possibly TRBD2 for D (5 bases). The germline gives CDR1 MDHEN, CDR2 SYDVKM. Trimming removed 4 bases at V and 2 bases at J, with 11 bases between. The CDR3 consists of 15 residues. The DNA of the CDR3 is TGTGCCAGCAGTTCGGGGTGGAGAAACACCGGGGAGCTGTTTTTT. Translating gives CASSSGWRNTGELFF.